The T cell receptor (beta chain) under discussion was sequenced for a study of long-term antiretroviral therapy in people with HIV. Findings and caveats of the study: Regardless of time point, clones expanded before ART dominated the repertoire. The study found that diversity rose after ART but stayed below transplant donor controls. Compared with controls, HIV repertoires showed narrower CDR3 length ranges.

Running of the v3.0 immunoSEQ assay took place at survey level. Sequencing was performed with immunoSEQ multiplex PCR; in TCRdb, only in-frame clones are kept and a portion is missing. The table lists roughly 33,000 clones, approximately 80% of them singletons, with around 8% in the top ten. This clone was found a few times. Its antigen remains unidentified. Other DNA sequences in this sample translate to the same CDR3. The germline V gene encodes CDR1 SGHNT and CDR2 YYREEE (reference sequence). CDR3 size: 13 residues. V was shortened by 4 bases and J by 2 bases, with 9 bases between the two germline ends.

The sequence derives from a woman between 50 and 59 years old with HIV. V gene TRBV5-4 combines with J gene TRBJ1-2; D possibly corresponds to TRBD1 (5 bases). The sample consisted of unsorted PBMCs, taken 3.1 years after starting antiretroviral therapy. CDR3 amino acids: CASSLDSNYGYTF. The CDR3 nucleotides are TGTGCCAGCAGCCTTGACAGCAACTATGGCTACACCTTC.